The 4 T cell receptor beta chains in this list originate from one sample, sequenced in a study of T cells expressing NK-cell markers. After re-calling the 5' RACE reads, TCRdb lists one entry per CDR3 protein, DNA absent. The specimen's table records about 110,000 distinct CDR3 sequences. The specimen sequenced was blood T cells: a sorted CD56 or NKG2C T cell subset, CD4+ or CD8+ T cells, or bulk PBMC T cells (not recorded which). The origin of the receptors is a woman aged 18-70 years in good health.

The rearrangement joins TRBV12-3 or TRBV12-4 to TRBJ2-1. The CDR3 has 14 residues. The CDR3 loop is CASSLGQRHNEQFF.

The rearrangement uses TRBV4-3 and TRBJ2-7; TCRdb selects TRBD1, and the lack of DNA leaves this call unchecked. The CDR3 totals 14 residues. The germline V gene encodes CDR1 LGHNA and CDR2 YSLEER. The CDR3 spells CASSQAGSAGEQYF.

The chain carries TRBV20-1 and TRBJ1-2. The CDR3 runs 14 residues. Germline V lookup: CDR1 DFQATT, CDR2 SNEGSKA (reference sequence). Here the CDR3 reads CSARDISHNYGYTF.

V and J are TRBV7-8 and TRBJ2-4; TCRdb lists TRBD1, though no DNA is available to test this call. Germline V gene sequence: CDR1 SGHVS, CDR2 FQNEAQ. This CDR3 spans 15 amino acids. This CDR3 is CASSLVLRGQDIQYF.